This T cell receptor beta chain was captured in a study of human T cells and chemical hapten exposure. Described time point: patch test 2, 6 weeks after DPC sensitization. Described treatment: therapeutic diphenylcyclopropenone sensitization with weekly scalp DPC. This clonotype was observed a few times. Library construction involved attaching unique molecular identifiers to individual cDNA molecules, which allowed quantitative, reproducible TCR counting. TCRdb ran MiXCR on the RACE reads and lists one entry per CDR3 protein. The sample contains 360,000 or so distinct CDR3 sequences, around 6% of which appear only once. The V and J ends lost 5 bases and 3 bases respectively, with 17 bases between them. In germline, CDR1 is MDHEN, CDR2 SYDVKM. This CDR3 has 15 amino acids.

The input for sequencing was whole blood, taken in connection with sensitization to the hapten diphenylcyclopropenone (DPC). This clonotype was sampled from a woman aged 18-29 years with alopecia areata. Some clones in this sample may be carry-over from other donors' samples. The chain uses TRBV28 and TRBJ2-7, with D hard to call. The CDR3 reads CASSNSTSYRYEQYF. CDR3 sequence (DNA): TGTGCCAGCAGTAATTCGACTTCCTATCGCTACGAGCAGTACTTC. Supplemented by reference TRBV28 and TRBJ2-7, the full variable domain reads DVKVTQSSRYLVKRTGEKVFLECVQDMDHENMFWYRQDPGLGLRLIYFSYDVKMKEKGDIPEGYSVSREKKERFSLILESASTNQTSMYLCASSNSTSYRYEQYFGPGTRLTVT.